Following are 12 T cell receptor beta chains from one sample sequenced in a study of OX40 agonist ivuxolimab in advanced cancers. Assay used: immunoSEQ multiplex PCR; TCRdb lists only in-frame clones, some missing. The data show tens of thousands of clones, 80% to 90% seen once. Sequencing was performed on CD4+ or CD8+ T cells sorted from blood, taken in a trial of the OX40 agonist ivuxolimab. The receptors here all came from an adult with an advanced solid tumor such as melanoma, head and neck, liver or kidney cancer.

The chain links TRBV15 to TRBJ1-5, with D unclear. CDR1 LNHNV and CDR2 YYDKDF come from the germline V gene (reference sequence). Trimming pared 3 bases from V and 2 bases from J, leaving 5 bases between. This CDR3 is 13 amino acids long. The DNA of the CDR3 is TGTGCCACCAGCAGCAGTCGCAATCAGCCCCAGCATTTT. Amino acid sequence: CATSSSRNQPQHF.

The chain is built from TRBV28 and TRBJ2-2; 7 nucleotides match TRBD2. The CDR3 totals 20 residues. V was pared by 4 bases and J by 0 bases, with 17 bases of the junction left unmatched. Per germline, CDR1 MDHEN and CDR2 SYDVKM. The CDR3 region is CASSWGVILADRSNTGELFF. CDR3 bases: TGTGCCAGCAGTTGGGGAGTTATTCTAGCGGATAGATCGAACACCGGGGAGCTGTTTTTT. Based on the CDR3 plus reference TRBV28 and TRBJ2-2, the full variable domain is DVKVTQSSRYLVKRTGEKVFLECVQDMDHENMFWYRQDPGLGLRLIYFSYDVKMKEKGDIPEGYSVSREKKERFSLILESASTNQTSMYLCASSWGVILADRSNTGELFFGEGSRLTVL.

The chain is built from TRBV27 and TRBJ2-7, with 9 bases identical to TRBD2. This CDR3 is built from 15 residues. V gave up 6 bases and J gave up 3 bases; unmatched junction bases: 9. Germline CDR1 and CDR2: MNHEY and SMNVEV (reference sequence). The CDR3 region is CASSQSGGLIYEQYF. The CDR3 nucleotides are TGTGCCAGCAGCCAAAGCGGGGGGCTCATCTACGAGCAGTACTTC.

The J gene is TRBJ1-4, the V gene TRBV7-9; TRBD1 matches at 8 bases. Germline V gene data show CDR1 as SEHNR and CDR2 as FQNEAQ (reference sequence). The CDR3 extends over 16 amino acids. V lost 2 bases to trimming and J lost 2 bases; unmatched junction nucleotides: 4. The CDR3 DNA follows: TGTGCCAGCAGCTTAACACGACAGGGGACTAATGAAAAACTGTTTTTT. As protein: CASSLTRQGTNEKLFF.

This rearrangement joins TRBV27 to TRBJ1-2, with unresolved D. The CDR3 is 14 residues long. Germline V gene lookup returns CDR1 MNHEY and CDR2 SMNVEV (reference sequence). V shed 0 bases and J shed 0 bases, with 5 bases lying between them. CDR3 bases: TGTGCCAGCAGTTTATCCGTAGCTAACTATGGCTACACCTTC. It specifies CASSLSVANYGYTF.

In this sample, this clone is medium-sized. The J gene is TRBJ2-7, the V gene TRBV6-1; 7 bases agree with TRBD2. CDR1 and CDR2 (germline): MNHNS, SASEGT. The J segment lost 4 bases and the V segment lost 1 base, leaving 4 bases of the junction unmatched. This CDR3 has 14 residues. CDR3 loop: CASSEGEGSYEQYF. The DNA for the CDR3 is TGTGCCAGCAGTGAAGGGGAGGGTAGTTACGAGCAGTACTTC.

The CDR3 nucleotides are TGTGCCAGTAGTCCGCCGAGACGCGGGGCCTACAATGAGCAGTTCTTC. It translates to CASSPPRRGAYNEQFF. The chain carries TRBV19 and TRBJ2-1; perhaps TRBD2 as D (6 bases). V lost 5 bases and J 2 bases, leaving 16 bases between the germline ends. The CDR3 consists of 16 residues. Germline V lookup: CDR1 LNHDA, CDR2 SQIVND (reference sequence). Full variable domain (remainder filled in from reference TRBV19 and TRBJ2-1): DGGITQSPKYLFRKEGQNVTLSCEQNLNHDAMYWYRQDPGQGLRLIYYSQIVNDFQKGDIAEGYSVSREKKESFPLTVTSAQKNPTAFYLCASSPPRRGAYNEQFFGPGTRLTVL.

The rearrangement links TRBV5-6 to TRBJ1-2, with a tentative D call TRBD1 (5 bases). Trimming removed 4 bases from V and 8 bases from J, with 18 bases in between. The CDR3 totals 14 residues. Germline assignment: CDR1 SGHDT and CDR2 YYEEEE. In DNA form, the CDR3 reads TGTGCCAGCAGCCCAACGGCGGCAGGGCGAGGCTACACCTTC. Protein sequence: CASSPTAAGRGYTF. The full variable domain, in which reference TRBV5-6 and TRBJ1-2 provide the parts outside the CDR3, is DAGVTQSPTHLIKTRGQQVTLRCSPKSGHDTVSWYQQALGQGPQFIFQYYEEEERQRGNFPDRFSGHQFPNYSSELNVNALLLGDSALYLCASSPTAAGRGYTFGSGTRLTVV.

This chain joins TRBV9 and TRBJ2-7; possibly TRBD1 for D (5 bases). The CDR3 spans 14 residues. The germline gives CDR1 SGDLS, CDR2 YYNGEE. The V end was cut by 0 bases, the J end by 1 base, with 8 bases between. DNA for the CDR3: TGTGCCAGCAGCGTAGATCAGGGTTCCTACGAGCAGTACTTC. Its protein is CASSVDQGSYEQYF. Looking up the rest from reference TRBV9 and TRBJ2-7 gives the full variable domain: DSGVTQTPKHLITATGQRVTLRCSPRSGDLSVYWYQQSLDQGLQFLIQYYNGEERAKGNILERFSAQQFPDLHSELNLSSLELGDSALYFCASSVDQGSYEQYFGPGTRLTVT.

The CDR3 protein is CATRGTGSYEQYF. The CDR3 DNA reads TGTGCCACCCGGGGGACAGGCTCCTACGAGCAGTACTTC. The gene calls are TRBV6-1 and TRBJ2-7, with 8 bases lining up with TRBD1. Losses at the gene ends were 10 bases for V and 0 bases for J; bases not matched to a gene: 5. Germline CDR1 and CDR2: MNHNS and SASEGT. There are 13 residues in the CDR3.

This clone was seen a single time. The chain recombines TRBV5-4 with TRBJ2-1; D tentatively fits TRBD1 or TRBD2 (5 bases each). Trimming cost V 4 bases and J 10 bases, with 15 bases left between them. CDR1 SGHNT and CDR2 YYREEE come from the germline V gene (reference sequence). The CDR3 totals 13 residues. The CDR3 protein is CASSGTPEWEQFF. The CDR3 DNA follows: TGTGCCAGCAGCGGGACCCCCGAGTGGGAGCAGTTCTTC.

This chain uses TRBV9 with TRBJ2-2; the match to TRBD2 covers 11 bases. V dropped 0 bases and J dropped 1; count of bases not matched to a gene: 5. The CDR3 extends over 18 amino acids. Per germline, CDR1 SGDLS and CDR2 YYNGEE. In DNA, the CDR3 is TGTGCCAGCAGCGTAGATCTAGCGGGGGGCATGAACACCGGGGAGCTGTTTTTT. Its translation is CASSVDLAGGMNTGELFF.